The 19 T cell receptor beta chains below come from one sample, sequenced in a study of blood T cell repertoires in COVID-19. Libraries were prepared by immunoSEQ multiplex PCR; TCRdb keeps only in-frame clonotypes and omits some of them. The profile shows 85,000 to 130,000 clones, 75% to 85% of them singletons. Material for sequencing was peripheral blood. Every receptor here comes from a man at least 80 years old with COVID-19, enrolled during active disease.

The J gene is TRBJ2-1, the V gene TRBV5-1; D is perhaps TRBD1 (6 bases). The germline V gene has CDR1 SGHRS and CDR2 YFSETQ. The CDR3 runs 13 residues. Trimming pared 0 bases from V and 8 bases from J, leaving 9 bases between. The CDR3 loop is CASSLEAGDEQFF. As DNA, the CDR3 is TGCGCCAGCAGCTTGGAGGCAGGGGATGAGCAGTTCTTC.

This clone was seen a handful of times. This chain's CDR3 is CASSPGTGILQPQHF. CDR3 bases: TGTGCCAGCAGCCCCGGGACAGGGATTCTTCAGCCCCAGCATTTT. The rearrangement links TRBV5-8 to TRBJ1-5; TRBD1 matches 9 bases. The germline V gene encodes CDR1 SGHTS and CDR2 YDEGEE. Trimming cost V 4 bases and J 6 bases; bases outside gene matches: 8. The CDR3 runs 15 residues.

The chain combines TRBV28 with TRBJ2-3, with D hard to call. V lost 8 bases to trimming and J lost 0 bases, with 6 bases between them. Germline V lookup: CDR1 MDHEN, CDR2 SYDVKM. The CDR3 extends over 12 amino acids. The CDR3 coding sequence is TGTGCCAGCCAGGTGAGCACAGATACGCAGTATTTT. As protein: CASQVSTDTQYF.

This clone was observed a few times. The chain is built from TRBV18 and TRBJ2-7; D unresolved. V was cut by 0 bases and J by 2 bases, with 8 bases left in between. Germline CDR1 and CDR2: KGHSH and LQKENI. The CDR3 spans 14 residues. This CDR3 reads CASSPPVTAYEQYF. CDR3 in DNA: TGTGCCAGCTCACCACCAGTCACTGCCTACGAGCAGTACTTC.

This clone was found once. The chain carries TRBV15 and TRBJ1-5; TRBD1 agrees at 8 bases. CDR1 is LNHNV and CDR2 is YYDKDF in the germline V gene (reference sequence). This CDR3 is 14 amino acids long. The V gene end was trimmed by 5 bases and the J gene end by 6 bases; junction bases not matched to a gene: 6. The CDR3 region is CATSVDRGGQPQHF. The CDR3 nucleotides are TGTGCCACCAGCGTAGACAGGGGTGGTCAGCCCCAGCATTTT.

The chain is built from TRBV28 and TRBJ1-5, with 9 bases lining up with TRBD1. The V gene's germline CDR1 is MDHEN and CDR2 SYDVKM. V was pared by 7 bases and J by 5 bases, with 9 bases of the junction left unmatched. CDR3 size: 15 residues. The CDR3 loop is CASTLGDRADQPQHF. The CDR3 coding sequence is TGTGCCAGCACTCTAGGGGACAGGGCGGATCAGCCCCAGCATTTT.

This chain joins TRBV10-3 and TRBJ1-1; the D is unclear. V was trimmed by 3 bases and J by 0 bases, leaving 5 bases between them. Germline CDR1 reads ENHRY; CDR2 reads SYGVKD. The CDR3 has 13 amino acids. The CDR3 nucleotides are TGTGCCATCAGTGAACAGATGAACACTGAAGCTTTCTTT. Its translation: CAISEQMNTEAFF.

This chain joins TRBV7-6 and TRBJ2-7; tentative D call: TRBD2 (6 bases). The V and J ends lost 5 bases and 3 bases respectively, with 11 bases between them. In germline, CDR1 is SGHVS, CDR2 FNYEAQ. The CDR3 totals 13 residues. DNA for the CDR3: TGTGCCAGCAGCCCGGCGGGGATCTACGAGCAGTACTTC. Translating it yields CASSPAGIYEQYF.

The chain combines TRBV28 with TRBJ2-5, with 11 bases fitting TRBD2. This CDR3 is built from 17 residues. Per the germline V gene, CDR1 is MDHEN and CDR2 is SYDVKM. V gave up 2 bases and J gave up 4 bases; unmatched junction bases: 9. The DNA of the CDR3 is TGTGCCAGCAGTTTAGCGACTAGCGGGGCGAAAGGAGAGACCCAGTACTTC. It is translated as CASSLATSGAKGETQYF.

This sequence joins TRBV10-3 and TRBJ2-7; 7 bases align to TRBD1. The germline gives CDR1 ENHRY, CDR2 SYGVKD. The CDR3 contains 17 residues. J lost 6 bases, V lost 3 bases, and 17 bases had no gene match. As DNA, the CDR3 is TGTGCCATCAGTGATTTTGGGACAGCGAACCCAATCGGCGAGCAGTACTTC. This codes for CAISDFGTANPIGEQYF.

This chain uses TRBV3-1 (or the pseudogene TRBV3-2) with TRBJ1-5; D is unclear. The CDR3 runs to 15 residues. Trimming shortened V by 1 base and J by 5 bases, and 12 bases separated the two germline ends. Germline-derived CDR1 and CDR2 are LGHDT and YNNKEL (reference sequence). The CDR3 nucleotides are TGTGCCAGCAGCCAAGCGGCCCGGGGAGATCAGCCCCAGCATTTT. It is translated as CASSQAARGDQPQHF.

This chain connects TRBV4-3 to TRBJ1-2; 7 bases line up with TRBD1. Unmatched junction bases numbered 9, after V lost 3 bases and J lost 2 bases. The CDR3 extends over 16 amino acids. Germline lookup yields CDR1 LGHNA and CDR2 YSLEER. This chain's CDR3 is CASSHAHSGQNYGYTF. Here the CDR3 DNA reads TGCGCCAGCAGCCATGCTCACTCGGGACAGAACTATGGCTACACCTTC.

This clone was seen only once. DNA for the CDR3: TGTGCCAGCTCACCACCGACAGGGCGAGGGACCCAGTACTTC. This sequence encodes CASSPPTGRGTQYF. This chain joins TRBV18 and TRBJ2-5, with 7 bases aligning to TRBD1. The CDR3 contains 14 residues. CDR1 and CDR2 from the germline V gene are KGHSH and LQKENI. V lost 0 bases, J lost 7 bases, and 5 bases stayed unmatched.

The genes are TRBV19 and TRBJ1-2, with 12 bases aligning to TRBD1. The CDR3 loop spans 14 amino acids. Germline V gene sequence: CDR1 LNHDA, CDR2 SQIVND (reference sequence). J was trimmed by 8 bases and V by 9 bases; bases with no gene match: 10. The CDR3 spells CASLPGQGARGYTF. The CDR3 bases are TGTGCCAGCTTACCGGGACAGGGGGCGCGCGGCTACACCTTC.

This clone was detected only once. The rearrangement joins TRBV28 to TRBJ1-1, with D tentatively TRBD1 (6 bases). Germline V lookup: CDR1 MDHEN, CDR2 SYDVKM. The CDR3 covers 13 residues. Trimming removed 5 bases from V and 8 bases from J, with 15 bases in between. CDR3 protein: CASSTSGAIEAFF. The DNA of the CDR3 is TGTGCCAGCAGTACCTCAGGGGCCATCGAAGCTTTCTTT.

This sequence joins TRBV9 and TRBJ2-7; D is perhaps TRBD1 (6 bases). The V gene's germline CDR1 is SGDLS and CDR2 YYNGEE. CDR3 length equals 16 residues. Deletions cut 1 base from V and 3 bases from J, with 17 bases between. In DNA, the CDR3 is TGTGCCAGCAGCGTAATGGGGCAGGGGAATATCTACGAGCAGTACTTC. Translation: CASSVMGQGNIYEQYF.

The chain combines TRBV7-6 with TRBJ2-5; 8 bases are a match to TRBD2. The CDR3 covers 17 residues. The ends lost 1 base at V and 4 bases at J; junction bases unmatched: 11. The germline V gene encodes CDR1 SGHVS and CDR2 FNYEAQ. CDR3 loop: CASSLEAGGRISETQYF. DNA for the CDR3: TGTGCCAGCAGCTTAGAGGCGGGAGGCCGGATCTCAGAGACCCAGTACTTC.

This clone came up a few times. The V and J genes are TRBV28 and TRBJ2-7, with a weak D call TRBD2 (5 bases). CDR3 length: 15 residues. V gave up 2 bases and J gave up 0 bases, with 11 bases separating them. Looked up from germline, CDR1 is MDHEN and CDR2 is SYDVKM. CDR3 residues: CASSLEGRSSYEQYF. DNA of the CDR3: TGTGCCAGCAGTTTAGAGGGCAGGAGCTCCTACGAGCAGTACTTC.

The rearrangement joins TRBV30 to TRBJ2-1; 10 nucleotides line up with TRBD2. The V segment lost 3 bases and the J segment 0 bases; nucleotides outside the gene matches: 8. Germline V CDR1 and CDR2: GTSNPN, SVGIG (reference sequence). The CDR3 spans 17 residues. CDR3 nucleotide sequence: TGTGCCTGGAGGGGTACTAGCGGGAAGAGCTCCTACAATGAGCAGTTCTTC. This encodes CAWRGTSGKSSYNEQFF.